This T cell receptor (beta chain) was retrieved from a study of cytomegalovirus exposure and HLA in healthy donors. Background on the study: The 666 first-cohort repertoires shared a platform with the 130 or so validation repertoires, as reported in a later analysis.

Separation from the roughly 690-subject first cohort characterized the roughly 120-subject validation cohort, to which the donors belonged. V gave up 2 bases and J gave up 6 bases, with 14 bases separating them. The CDR3 is 15 residues long. CDR1 is MNHNS and CDR2 is SASEGT in the germline V gene. The repertoire was sequenced with immunoSEQ multiplex PCR; TCRdb's copy has only in-frame clones and lacks some. Of some 240,000 clones listed, 75% to 90% are singletons. V usage is TRBV6-1 and J usage is TRBJ1-5; D is possibly TRBD1 (6 bases). The source of this sequence is a woman in her 30s in good health and CMV-seropositive. Source material: PBMCs. The CDR3 is CASSERYEGVQPQHF. The CDR3 DNA reads TGTGCCAGCAGTGAAAGGTACGAGGGGGTTCAGCCCCAGCATTTT.